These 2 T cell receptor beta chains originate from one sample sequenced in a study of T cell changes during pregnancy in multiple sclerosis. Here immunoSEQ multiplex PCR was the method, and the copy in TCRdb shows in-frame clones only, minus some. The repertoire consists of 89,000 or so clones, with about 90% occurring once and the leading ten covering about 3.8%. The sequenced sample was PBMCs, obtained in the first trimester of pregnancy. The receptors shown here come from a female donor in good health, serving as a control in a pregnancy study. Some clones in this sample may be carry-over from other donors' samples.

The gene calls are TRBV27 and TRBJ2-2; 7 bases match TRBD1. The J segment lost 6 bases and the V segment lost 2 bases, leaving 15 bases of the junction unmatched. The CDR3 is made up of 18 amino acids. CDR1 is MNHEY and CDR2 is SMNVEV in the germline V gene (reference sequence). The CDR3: CASSLEVAPQRGPGELFF. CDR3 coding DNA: TGTGCCAGCAGTTTAGAGGTGGCCCCTCAAAGGGGGCCCGGGGAGCTGTTTTTT.

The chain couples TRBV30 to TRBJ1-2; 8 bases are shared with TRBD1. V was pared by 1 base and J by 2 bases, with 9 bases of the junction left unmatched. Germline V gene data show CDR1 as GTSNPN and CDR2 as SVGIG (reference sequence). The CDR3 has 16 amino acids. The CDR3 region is CAWSDRQGRLNYGYTF. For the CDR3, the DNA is TGTGCCTGGAGTGACCGACAGGGGCGATTAAACTATGGCTACACCTTC.